These 12 T cell receptor beta chains share one sample of origin, sequenced in a study of T cell responses to AZD1222 COVID-19 vaccine. Assay: immunoSEQ multiplex PCR; the TCRdb copy retains only in-frame clones and omits some. The sample lists some 80,000 clones; 90% to 95% were seen once. The sample consisted of peripheral blood, taken on day 0 of AZD1222 vaccination. The source is an adult in good health.

The chain is built from TRBV14 and TRBJ1-6, with 10 bases that match TRBD1. This CDR3 has 15 amino acids. V lost 3 bases to trimming and J lost 8 bases; unmatched junction nucleotides: 4. Germline V gene sequence: CDR1 SGHDN, CDR2 FVKESK. CDR3 DNA sequence: TGTGCCAGCAGCCAGGACGGGACAGGGGATTCACCCCTCCACTTT. As protein: CASSQDGTGDSPLHF.

J is TRBJ1-1 and V is TRBV7-8, with TRBD1 matching 9 bases. CDR3 length: 12 residues. V lost 5 bases, J lost 10 bases, and 5 bases stayed unmatched. CDR1 and CDR2 from the germline V gene are SGHVS and FQNEAQ. CDR3 nucleotides: TGTGCCAGCAGCCCGGACAGGGGAAGAGCTTTCTTT. This sequence encodes CASSPDRGRAFF.

The V gene is TRBV24-1, the J gene TRBJ2-3; TRBD2 agrees at 9 bases. The CDR3 runs 16 residues. Germline CDR1 and CDR2: KGHDR and SFDVKD. Trimming took 4 bases from V and 3 from J; bases not matched to a gene: 7. The CDR3 sequence is CATSEDSSGVTDTQYF. CDR3 nucleotides: TGTGCCACCAGTGAGGACTCTAGCGGGGTTACAGATACGCAGTATTTT.

The chain couples TRBV10-3 to TRBJ1-6, with a weak D call TRBD1 (6 bases). CDR3 length: 14 amino acids. V lost 8 bases to trimming and J lost 6 bases, with 14 bases between them. Germline V gene lookup returns CDR1 ENHRY and CDR2 SYGVKD. Here the CDR3 reads CAIREGVGNSPLHF. CDR3 DNA sequence: TGTGCCATCCGGGAGGGGGTGGGTAATTCACCCCTCCACTTT.

J is TRBJ2-1 and V is TRBV29-1; 7 bases line up with TRBD1. Germline CDR1 reads SQVTM; CDR2 reads ANQGSEA. The length of the CDR3 is 13 residues. Germline trimming cut 6 bases from V and 2 bases from J; bases unmatched to any gene: 4. CDR3 nucleotide sequence: TGCAGCGTGCGGACAGGTCCCTACAATGAGCAGTTCTTC. The encoded protein is CSVRTGPYNEQFF.

A few counts support this clone. This chain connects TRBV5-6 to TRBJ2-5, with 7 bases lining up with TRBD1. The CDR3 length is 16 residues. Germline lookup yields CDR1 SGHDT and CDR2 YYEEEE. V shed 0 bases, J shed 1 base, and the junction held 6 bases outside the gene matches. The CDR3 spells CASSLEQGTLQETQYF. In DNA form, the CDR3 reads TGTGCCAGCAGCTTGGAACAGGGGACCCTCCAAGAGACCCAGTACTTC.

The chain links TRBV19 to TRBJ2-7, with 8 bases that match TRBD1. Germline CDR1 reads LNHDA; CDR2 reads SQIVND (reference sequence). Unmatched junction bases numbered 7, after V lost 6 bases and J lost 3 bases. This CDR3 contains 14 residues. The CDR3 DNA follows: TGTGCCAGTAGCGCGACAGGGGACCTCTACGAGCAGTACTTC. This encodes CASSATGDLYEQYF.

The V and J genes are TRBV6-1 and TRBJ2-7; TRBD1 matches at 9 bases. This CDR3 has 14 amino acids. The V segment lost 3 bases and the J segment 6 bases; nucleotides outside the gene matches: 6. Germline V gene sequence: CDR1 MNHNS, CDR2 SASEGT. As DNA, the CDR3 is TGTGCCAGCAGTGAGGGACAGGGCCGGGGCGAGCAGTACTTC. It specifies CASSEGQGRGEQYF.

This clone was recorded only once. The genes are TRBV30 and TRBJ2-5; no definite D call. Germline V gives CDR1 GTSNPN, CDR2 SVGIG (reference sequence). This CDR3 comprises 11 residues. Trimming shortened V by 1 base and J by 5 bases, and 5 bases separated the two germline ends. CDR3 region: CAWSDVETQYF. The CDR3 coding sequence is TGTGCCTGGAGTGATGTGGAGACCCAGTACTTC.

This chain's CDR3 is CASSFSGRTEAFF. CDR3 nucleotides: TGTGCCAGCAGTTTTTCGGGTCGAACTGAAGCTTTCTTT. The rearrangement uses TRBV12-3 or TRBV12-4 and TRBJ1-1; no clear D gene. This CDR3 is built from 13 residues. The V end lost 3 bases, the J end lost 5 bases, and 10 bases lay between the germline ends.

This clone was detected once. The chain joins TRBV6-4 to TRBJ1-5, with no clear D. Per germline, CDR1 MRHNA and CDR2 SNTAGT. Deletions cut 3 bases from V and 2 bases from J, with 8 bases between. This CDR3 contains 14 residues. The CDR3 region has the DNA TGTGCCAGCAGTGAGCAGCCTGGCAATCAGCCCCAGCATTTT. Translating it yields CASSEQPGNQPQHF.

The gene calls are TRBV6-6 and TRBJ1-1; a weak D match, TRBD1 (5 bases). CDR3 length: 13 residues. CDR1 is MNHNY and CDR2 is SVGAGI in the germline V gene (reference sequence). CDR3 loop: CALRGEMNTEAFF. The CDR3 DNA sequence: TGTGCTCTCCGAGGGGAGATGAACACTGAAGCTTTCTTT.